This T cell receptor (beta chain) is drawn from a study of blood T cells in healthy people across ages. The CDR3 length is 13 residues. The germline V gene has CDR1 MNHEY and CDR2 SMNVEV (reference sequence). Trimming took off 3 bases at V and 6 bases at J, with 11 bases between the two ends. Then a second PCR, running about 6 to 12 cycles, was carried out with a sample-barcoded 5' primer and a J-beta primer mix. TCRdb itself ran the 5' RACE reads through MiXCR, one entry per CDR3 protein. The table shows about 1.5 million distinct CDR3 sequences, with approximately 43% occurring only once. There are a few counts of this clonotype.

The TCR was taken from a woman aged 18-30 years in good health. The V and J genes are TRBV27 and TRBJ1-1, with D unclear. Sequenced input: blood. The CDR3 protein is CASSFEEQSEAFF. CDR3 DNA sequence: TGTGCCAGCAGTTTTGAAGAACAGTCTGAAGCTTTCTTT.